This T cell receptor (beta chain) derives from a study of regulatory and conventional T cells in RAG deficiency. On this clone itself: Its antigen is currently unknown.

Study-wide points: Shorter CDR3s in all patient subsets; >90% Treg-Tconv overlap in Omenn.

Genomic DNA came from blood conventional CD4+ T cells gated CD25-low CD127-high. Trimming took off 2 bases at V and 4 bases at J, with 12 bases between the two ends. The length of the CDR3 is 15 residues. The germline CDR1 and CDR2 sequences are SGHTA and FQGNSA. Data came from immunoSEQ multiplex PCR; TCRdb stores just in-frame clones and leaves some out. This repertoire shows 25,000 to 35,000 clones, approximately 96% found once; its top ten account for about 0.32%. A further study also used this sample, focusing on regulatory T cells. According to that study: Primers: 52 TRBV forward and 13 TRBJ reverse.

The TCR was taken from a human donor in good health. Sequencing used CD25- CD4+ T cells sorted from blood. The chain uses TRBV7-2 and TRBJ1-5; D not certain. Here the CDR3 reads CASSLRTGGNQPQHF. CDR3 nucleotides: TGTGCCAGCAGCTTAAGGACGGGAGGGAATCAGCCCCAGCATTTT.